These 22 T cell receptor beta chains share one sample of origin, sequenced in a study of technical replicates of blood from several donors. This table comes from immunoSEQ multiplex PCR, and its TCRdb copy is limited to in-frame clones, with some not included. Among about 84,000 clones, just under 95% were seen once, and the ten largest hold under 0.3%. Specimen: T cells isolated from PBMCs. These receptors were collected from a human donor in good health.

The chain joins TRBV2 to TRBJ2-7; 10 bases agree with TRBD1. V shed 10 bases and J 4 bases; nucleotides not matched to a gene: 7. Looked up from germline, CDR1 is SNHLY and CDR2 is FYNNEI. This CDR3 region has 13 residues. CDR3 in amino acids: CAINRDRGYEQYF. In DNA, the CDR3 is TGTGCCATAAACCGGGACAGGGGATACGAGCAGTACTTC.

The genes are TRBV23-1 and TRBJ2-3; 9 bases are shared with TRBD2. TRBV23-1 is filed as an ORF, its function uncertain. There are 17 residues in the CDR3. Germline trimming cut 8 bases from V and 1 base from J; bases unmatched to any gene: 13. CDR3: CASSPGLADQGTDTQYF. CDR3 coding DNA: TGCGCCAGCTCTCCGGGACTAGCTGATCAAGGCACAGATACGCAGTATTTT.

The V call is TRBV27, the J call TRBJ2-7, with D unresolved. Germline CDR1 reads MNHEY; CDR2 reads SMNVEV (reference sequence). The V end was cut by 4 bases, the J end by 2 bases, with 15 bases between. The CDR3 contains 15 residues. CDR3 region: CASSSYQVYPYEQYF. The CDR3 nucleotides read TGTGCCAGCAGTTCCTATCAGGTTTACCCCTACGAGCAGTACTTC.

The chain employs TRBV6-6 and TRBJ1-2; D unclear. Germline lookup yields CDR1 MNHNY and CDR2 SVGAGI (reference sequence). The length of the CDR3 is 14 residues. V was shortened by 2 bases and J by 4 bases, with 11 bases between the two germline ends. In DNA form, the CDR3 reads TGTGCCAGCAGTTACAACTCGCCTTCCTATGGCTACACCTTC. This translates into CASSYNSPSYGYTF.

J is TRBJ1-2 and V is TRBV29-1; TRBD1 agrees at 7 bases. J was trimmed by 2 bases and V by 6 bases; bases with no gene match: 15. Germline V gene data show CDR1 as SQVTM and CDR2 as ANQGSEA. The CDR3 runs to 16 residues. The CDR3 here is CSVHLIGDSQNYGYTF. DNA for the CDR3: TGCAGCGTCCACTTAATCGGGGACAGTCAAAACTATGGCTACACCTTC.

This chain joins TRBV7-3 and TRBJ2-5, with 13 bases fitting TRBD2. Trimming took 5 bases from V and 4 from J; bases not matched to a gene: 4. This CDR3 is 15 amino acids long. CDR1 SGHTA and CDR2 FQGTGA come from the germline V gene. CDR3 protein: CASSQLAGGLETQYF. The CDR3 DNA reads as TGTGCCAGCAGCCAACTAGCGGGGGGGTTAGAGACCCAGTACTTC.

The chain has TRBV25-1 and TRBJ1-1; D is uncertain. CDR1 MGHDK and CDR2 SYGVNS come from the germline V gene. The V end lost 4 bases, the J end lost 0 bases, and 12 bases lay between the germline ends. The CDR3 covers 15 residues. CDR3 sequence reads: CASSGYRPMNTEAFF. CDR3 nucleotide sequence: TGTGCCAGCAGTGGCTACAGACCAATGAACACTGAAGCTTTCTTT.

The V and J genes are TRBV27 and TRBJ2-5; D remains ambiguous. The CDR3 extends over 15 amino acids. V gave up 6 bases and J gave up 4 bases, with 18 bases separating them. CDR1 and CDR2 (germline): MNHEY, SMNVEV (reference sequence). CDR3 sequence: CASSPTPGAGETQYF. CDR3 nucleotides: TGTGCCAGCAGCCCAACCCCCGGAGCTGGAGAGACCCAGTACTTC.

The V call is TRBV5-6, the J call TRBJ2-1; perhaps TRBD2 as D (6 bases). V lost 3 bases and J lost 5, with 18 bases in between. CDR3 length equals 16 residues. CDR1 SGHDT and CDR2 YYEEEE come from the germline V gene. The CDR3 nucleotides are TGTGCCAGCAGCTCCCGCCCTGTGACGGGGGACAATGAGCAGTTCTTC. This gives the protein CASSSRPVTGDNEQFF.

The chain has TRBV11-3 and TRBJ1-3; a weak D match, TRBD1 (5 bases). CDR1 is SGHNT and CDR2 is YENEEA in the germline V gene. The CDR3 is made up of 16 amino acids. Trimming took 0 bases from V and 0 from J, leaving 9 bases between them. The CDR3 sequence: CASSLDSGVSGNTIYF. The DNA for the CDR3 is TGTGCCAGCAGCTTAGATTCGGGGGTCTCTGGAAACACCATATATTTT.

The chain's CDR3 is CASSQDPRQGTGYGYTF. For the CDR3, the DNA is TGCGCCAGCAGCCAAGATCCGAGACAGGGGACGGGCTATGGCTACACCTTC. The J gene is TRBJ1-2, the V gene TRBV4-1; 8 nucleotides agree with TRBD1. Germline values: CDR1 MGHRA, CDR2 YSYEKL. The CDR3 has 17 residues. The V gene end was trimmed by 0 bases and the J gene end by 4 bases; junction bases not matched to a gene: 10.

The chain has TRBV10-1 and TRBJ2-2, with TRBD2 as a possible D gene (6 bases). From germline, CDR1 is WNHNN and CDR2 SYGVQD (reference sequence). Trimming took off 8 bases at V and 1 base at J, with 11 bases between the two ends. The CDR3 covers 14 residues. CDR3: CASLGGENTGELFF. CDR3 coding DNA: TGCGCCAGCCTCGGAGGGGAGAACACCGGGGAGCTGTTTTTT.

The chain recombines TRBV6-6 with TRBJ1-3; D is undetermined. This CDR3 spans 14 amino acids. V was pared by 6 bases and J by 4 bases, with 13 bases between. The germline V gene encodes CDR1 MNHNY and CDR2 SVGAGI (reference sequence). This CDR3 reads CASSRTERGNTIYF. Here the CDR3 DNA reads TGTGCCAGCAGCCGGACTGAACGGGGAAACACCATATATTTT.

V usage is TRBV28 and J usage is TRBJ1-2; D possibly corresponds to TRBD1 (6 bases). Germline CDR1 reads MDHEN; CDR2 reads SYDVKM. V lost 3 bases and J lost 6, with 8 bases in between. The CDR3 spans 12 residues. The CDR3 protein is CASSLSGDGYTF. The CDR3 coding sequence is TGTGCCAGCAGTTTGTCAGGGGATGGCTACACCTTC.

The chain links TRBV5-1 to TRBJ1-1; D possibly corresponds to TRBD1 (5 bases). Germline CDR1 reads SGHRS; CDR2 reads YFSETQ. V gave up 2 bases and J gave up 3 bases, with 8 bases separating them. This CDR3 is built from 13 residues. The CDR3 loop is CASSFGGDTEAFF. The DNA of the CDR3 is TGCGCCAGCAGCTTTGGGGGGGACACTGAAGCTTTCTTT.

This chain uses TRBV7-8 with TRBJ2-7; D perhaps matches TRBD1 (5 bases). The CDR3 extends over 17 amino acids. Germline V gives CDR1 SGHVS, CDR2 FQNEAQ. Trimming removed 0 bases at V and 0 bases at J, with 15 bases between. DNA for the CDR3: TGTGCCAGCAGCTTAGCTAGGACATCTGGTATCTCCTACGAGCAGTACTTC. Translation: CASSLARTSGISYEQYF.

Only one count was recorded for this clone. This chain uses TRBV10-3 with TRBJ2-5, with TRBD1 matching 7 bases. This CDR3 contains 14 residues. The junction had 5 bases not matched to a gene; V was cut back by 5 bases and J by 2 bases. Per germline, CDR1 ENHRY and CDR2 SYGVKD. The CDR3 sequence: CAISTGTAQETQYF. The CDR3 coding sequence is TGTGCCATCAGTACCGGGACAGCACAAGAGACCCAGTACTTC.

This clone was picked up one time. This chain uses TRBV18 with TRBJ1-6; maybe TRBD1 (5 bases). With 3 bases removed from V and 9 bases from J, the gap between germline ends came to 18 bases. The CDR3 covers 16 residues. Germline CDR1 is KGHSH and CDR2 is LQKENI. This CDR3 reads CASSPPGGRASSPLHF. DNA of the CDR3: TGTGCCAGCTCACCCCCGGGGGGGAGGGCCAGTTCACCCCTCCACTTT. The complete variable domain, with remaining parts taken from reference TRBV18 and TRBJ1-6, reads NAGVMQNPRHLVRRRGQEARLRCSPMKGHSHVYWYRQLPEEGLKFMVYLQKENIIDESGMPKERFSAEFPKEGPSILRIQQVVRGDSAAYFCASSPPGGRASSPLHFGNGTRLTVT.

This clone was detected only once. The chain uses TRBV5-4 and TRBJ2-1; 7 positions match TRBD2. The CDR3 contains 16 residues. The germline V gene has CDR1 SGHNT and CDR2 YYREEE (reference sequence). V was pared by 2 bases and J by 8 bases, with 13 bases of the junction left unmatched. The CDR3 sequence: CASSLELRESLHEQFF. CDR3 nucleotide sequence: TGTGCCAGCAGCTTAGAGTTGCGGGAGAGCTTACATGAGCAGTTCTTC.

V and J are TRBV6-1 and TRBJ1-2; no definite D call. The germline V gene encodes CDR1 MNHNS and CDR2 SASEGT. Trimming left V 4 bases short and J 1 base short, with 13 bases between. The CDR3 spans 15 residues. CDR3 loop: CASSVEFGVNYGYTF. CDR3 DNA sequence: TGTGCCAGCAGTGTGGAGTTTGGAGTTAACTATGGCTACACCTTC.

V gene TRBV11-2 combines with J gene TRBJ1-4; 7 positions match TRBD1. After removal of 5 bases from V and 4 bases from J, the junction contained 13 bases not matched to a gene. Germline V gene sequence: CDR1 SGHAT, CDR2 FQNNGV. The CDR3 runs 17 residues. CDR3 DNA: TGTGCCAGCAGCATGAATCCGGACAGGTGGGATAATGAAAAACTGTTTTTT. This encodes CASSMNPDRWDNEKLFF.

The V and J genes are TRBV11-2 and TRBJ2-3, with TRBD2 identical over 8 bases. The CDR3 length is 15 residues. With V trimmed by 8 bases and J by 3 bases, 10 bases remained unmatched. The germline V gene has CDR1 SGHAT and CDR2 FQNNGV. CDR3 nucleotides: TGTGCCAGCGGTAAAACTAGCGGTTTAACAGATACGCAGTATTTT. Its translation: CASGKTSGLTDTQYF.